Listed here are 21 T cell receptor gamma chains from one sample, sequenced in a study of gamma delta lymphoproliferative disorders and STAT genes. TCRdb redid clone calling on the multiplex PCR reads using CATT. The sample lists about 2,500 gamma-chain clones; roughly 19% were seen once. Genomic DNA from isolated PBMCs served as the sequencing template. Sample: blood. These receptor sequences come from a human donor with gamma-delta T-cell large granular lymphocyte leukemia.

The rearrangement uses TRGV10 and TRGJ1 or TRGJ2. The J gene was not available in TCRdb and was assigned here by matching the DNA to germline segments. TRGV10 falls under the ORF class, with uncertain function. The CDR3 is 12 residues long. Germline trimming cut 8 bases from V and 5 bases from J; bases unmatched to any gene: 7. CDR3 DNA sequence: TGTGCTGCGTGGGATCGGGATTATAAGAAACTCTTT. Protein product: CAAWDRDYKKLF.

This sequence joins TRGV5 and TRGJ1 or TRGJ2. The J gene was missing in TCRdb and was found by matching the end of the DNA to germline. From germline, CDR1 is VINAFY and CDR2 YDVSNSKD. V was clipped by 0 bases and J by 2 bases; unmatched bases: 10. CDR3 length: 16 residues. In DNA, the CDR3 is TGTGCCACCTGGGACAGGCGAAGAGGGGATTATTATAAGAAACTCTTT. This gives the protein CATWDRRRGDYYKKLF.

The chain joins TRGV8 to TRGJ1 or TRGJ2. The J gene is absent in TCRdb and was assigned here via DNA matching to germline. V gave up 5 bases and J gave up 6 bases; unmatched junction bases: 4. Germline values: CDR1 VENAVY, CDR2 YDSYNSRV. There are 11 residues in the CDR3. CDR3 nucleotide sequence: TGTGCCACCTGGGCCGTTTATAAGAAACTCTTT. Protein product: CATWAVYKKLF.

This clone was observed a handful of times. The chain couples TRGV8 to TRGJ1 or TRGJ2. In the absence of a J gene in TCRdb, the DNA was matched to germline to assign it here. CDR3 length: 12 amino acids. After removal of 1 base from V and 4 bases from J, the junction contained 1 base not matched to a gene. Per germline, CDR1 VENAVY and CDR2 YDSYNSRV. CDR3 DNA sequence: TGTGCCACCTGGGATAGATATTATAAGAAACTCTTT. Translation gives CATWDRYYKKLF.

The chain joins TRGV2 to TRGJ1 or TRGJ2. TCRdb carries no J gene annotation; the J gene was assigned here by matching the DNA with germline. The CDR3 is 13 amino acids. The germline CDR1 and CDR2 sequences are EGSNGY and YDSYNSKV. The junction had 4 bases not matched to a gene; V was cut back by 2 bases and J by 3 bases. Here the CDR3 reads CATWDVVYYKKLF. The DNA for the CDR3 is TGTGCCACCTGGGACGTGGTTTATTATAAGAAACTCTTT.

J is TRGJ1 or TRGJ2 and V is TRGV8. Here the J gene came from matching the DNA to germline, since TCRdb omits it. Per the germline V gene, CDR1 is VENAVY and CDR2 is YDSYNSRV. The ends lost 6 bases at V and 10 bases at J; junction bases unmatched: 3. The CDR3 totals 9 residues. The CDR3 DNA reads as TGTGCCACCTGGTCAAAGAAACTCTTT. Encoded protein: CATWSKKLF.

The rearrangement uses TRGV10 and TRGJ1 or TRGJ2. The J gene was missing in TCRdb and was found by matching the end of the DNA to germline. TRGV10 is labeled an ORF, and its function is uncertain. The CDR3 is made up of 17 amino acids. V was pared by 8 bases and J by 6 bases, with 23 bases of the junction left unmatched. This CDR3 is CAAWDYGLHGPIYKKLF. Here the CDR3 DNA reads TGTGCTGCGTGGGATTATGGGCTACACGGCCCTATTTATAAGAAACTCTTT.

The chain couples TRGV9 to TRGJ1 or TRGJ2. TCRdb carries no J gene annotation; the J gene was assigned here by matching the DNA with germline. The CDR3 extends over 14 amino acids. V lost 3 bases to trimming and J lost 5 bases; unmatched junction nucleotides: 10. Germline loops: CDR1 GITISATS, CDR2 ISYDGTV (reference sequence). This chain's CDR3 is CALWERSQDYKKLF. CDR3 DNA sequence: TGTGCCTTGTGGGAGAGGTCCCAGGATTATAAGAAACTCTTT.

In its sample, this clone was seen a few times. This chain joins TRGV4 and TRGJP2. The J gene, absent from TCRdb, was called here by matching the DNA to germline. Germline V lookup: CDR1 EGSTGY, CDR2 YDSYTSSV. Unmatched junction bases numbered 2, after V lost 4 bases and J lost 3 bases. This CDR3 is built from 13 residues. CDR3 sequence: CATWDGSDWIKTF. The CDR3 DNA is TGTGCCACCTGGGACGGTAGTGATTGGATCAAGACGTTT.

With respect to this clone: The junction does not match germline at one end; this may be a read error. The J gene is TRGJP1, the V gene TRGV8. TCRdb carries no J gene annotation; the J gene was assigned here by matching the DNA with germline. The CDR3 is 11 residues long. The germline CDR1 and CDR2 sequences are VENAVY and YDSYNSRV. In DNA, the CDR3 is TGTGCCACCTGGACTGTTTGGTTCAAGATATTT. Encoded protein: CATWTVWFKIF.

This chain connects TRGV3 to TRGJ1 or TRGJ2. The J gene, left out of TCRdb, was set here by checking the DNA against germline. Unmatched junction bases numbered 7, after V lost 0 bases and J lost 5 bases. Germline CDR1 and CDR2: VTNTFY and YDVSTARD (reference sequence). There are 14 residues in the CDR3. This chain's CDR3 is CATWDRPRHYKKLF. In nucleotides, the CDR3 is TGTGCCACCTGGGACAGGCCGAGGCATTATAAGAAACTCTTT.

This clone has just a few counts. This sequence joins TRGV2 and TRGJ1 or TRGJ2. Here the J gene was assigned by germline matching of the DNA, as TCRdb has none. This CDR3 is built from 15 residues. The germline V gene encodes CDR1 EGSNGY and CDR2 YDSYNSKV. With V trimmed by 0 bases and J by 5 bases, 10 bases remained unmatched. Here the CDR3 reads CATWDGRNLNYKKLF. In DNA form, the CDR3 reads TGTGCCACCTGGGACGGGAGAAACCTTAATTATAAGAAACTCTTT.

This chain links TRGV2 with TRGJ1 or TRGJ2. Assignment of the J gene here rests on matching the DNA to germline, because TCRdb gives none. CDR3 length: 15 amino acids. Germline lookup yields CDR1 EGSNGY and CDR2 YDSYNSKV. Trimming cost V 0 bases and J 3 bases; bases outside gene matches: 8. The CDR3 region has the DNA TGTGCCACCTGGGACGGGCCCACCATTTATTATAAGAAACTCTTT. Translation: CATWDGPTIYYKKLF.

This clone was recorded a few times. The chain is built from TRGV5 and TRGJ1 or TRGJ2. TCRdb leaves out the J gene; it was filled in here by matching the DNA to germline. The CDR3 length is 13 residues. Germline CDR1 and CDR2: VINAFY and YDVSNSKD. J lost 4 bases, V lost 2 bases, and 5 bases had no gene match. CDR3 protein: CATWDKGYYKKLF. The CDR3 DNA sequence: TGTGCCACCTGGGACAAGGGCTATTATAAGAAACTCTTT.

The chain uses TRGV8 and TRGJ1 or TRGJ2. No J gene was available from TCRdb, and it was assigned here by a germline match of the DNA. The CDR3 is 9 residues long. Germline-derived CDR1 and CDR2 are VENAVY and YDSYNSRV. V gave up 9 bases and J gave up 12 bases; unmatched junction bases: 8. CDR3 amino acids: CATQIGKLF. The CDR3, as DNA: TGTGCCACCCAGATAGGGAAACTCTTT.

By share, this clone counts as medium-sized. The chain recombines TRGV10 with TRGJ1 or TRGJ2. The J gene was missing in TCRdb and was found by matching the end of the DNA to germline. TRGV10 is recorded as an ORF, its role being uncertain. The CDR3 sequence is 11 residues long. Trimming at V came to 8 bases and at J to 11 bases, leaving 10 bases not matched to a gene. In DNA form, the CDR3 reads TGTGCTGCGTGGGATTTTGGTGAGAAACTCTTT. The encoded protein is CAAWDFGEKLF.

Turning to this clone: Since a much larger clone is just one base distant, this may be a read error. CDR3 nucleotides: TGTGCTGCGTGGAACATTTATTATAAGAAACTCTTT. Protein product: CAAWNIYYKKLF. The chain recombines TRGV10 with TRGJ1 or TRGJ2. TCRdb carries no J gene annotation; the J gene was assigned here by matching the DNA with germline. TRGV10 is an ORF; its function is uncertain. J lost 3 bases, V lost 8 bases, and 5 bases had no gene match. This CDR3 spans 12 amino acids.

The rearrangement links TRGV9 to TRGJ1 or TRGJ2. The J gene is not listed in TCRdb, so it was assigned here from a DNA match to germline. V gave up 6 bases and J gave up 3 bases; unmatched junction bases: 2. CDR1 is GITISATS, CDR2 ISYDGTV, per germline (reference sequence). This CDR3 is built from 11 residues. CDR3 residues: CALWSYYKKLF. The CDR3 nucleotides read TGTGCCTTGTGGAGTTATTATAAGAAACTCTTT.

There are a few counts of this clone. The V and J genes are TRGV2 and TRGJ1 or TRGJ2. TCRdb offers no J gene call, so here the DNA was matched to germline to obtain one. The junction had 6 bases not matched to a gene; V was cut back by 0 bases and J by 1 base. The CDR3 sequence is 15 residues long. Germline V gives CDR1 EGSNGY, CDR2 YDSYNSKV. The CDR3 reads CATWDGPYNYYKKLF. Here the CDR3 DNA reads TGTGCCACCTGGGACGGGCCCTATAATTATTATAAGAAACTCTTT.

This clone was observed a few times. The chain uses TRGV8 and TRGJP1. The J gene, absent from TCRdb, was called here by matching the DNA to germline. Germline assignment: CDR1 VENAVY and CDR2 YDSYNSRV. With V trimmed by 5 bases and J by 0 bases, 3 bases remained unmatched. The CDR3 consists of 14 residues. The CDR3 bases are TGTGCCACCTGGGGAAATACCACTGGTTGGTTCAAGATATTT. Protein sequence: CATWGNTTGWFKIF.

The CDR3 region is CATWDMEAYYKKLF. The CDR3 region has the DNA TGTGCCACCTGGGACATGGAAGCTTATTATAAGAAACTCTTT. The chain combines TRGV5 with TRGJ1 or TRGJ2. As TCRdb names no J gene, one was assigned here on the basis of a DNA match to germline. Germline V gene data show CDR1 as VINAFY and CDR2 as YDVSNSKD. The CDR3 has 14 residues. V shed 2 bases and J 3 bases; nucleotides not matched to a gene: 7.